This T cell receptor (beta chain) was sequenced in a study of blood T cell repertoires in COVID-19. On the study more broadly: Specimens from acute and convalescent COVID-19 originated in the United States, Italy and Spain. In each case, the material was cDNA or gDNA derived from T cells, B-cell-depleted T cells, or PBMCs.

Germline V gene sequence: CDR1 LGHDT, CDR2 YNNKEL (reference sequence). Deletions cut 4 bases from V and 6 bases from J, with 21 bases between. This CDR3 region has 16 residues. As handled by the study authors: Nucleated cell number was recorded as an estimate derived from reference gene primer amplification. The data were produced by immunoSEQ multiplex PCR, yet TCRdb's version contains in-frame clones alone and is incomplete. The V and J calls and the clone size are those of that table, but D and trimming were determined from the DNA. The sample has 280,000 or so clones; 85% are singletons. Sequenced material: peripheral blood. This receptor was identified in a human donor in a cohort sampled during active COVID-19. The V and J genes are TRBV3-1 (or the pseudogene TRBV3-2) and TRBJ1-2; D gene unclear. The CDR3 DNA reads as TGTGCCAGCAGCCCCTTCACCGGCAGGTCGTTTGATGGCTACACCTTC. Encoded protein: CASSPFTGRSFDGYTF.